This T cell receptor beta chain was sequenced in a study of prognosis after radiotherapy for stage I lung cancer. Study-wide background: Histology showed adenocarcinoma in fewer than 15 patients versus squamous cell carcinoma in six or seven.

This clonotype rates as medium-sized (0.01 to 0.1%). The authors amplified TCR beta CDR3 from genomic DNA using two-round multiplex PCR. Primers targeting each individual TRBV and TRBJ gene were applied in first-round PCR. TCRdb reprocessed the multiplex PCR reads with MiXCR, giving one entry per CDR3 protein. This table has more than 11,000 distinct CDR3 sequences, roughly 50% appearing once. In germline, CDR1 is SNHLY, CDR2 FYNNEI. The CDR3 totals 13 residues. Trimming stripped 7 bases from V and 4 bases from J, with 13 bases between. The sequencing used PBMCs, collected before or after stereotactic body radiation therapy (not recorded which). The receptor was derived from a donor over 45 with non-small cell lung cancer. V usage is TRBV2 and J usage is TRBJ1-2; D ambiguous. The CDR3 is CASKPRTSYGYTF. Here the CDR3 DNA reads TGTGCCAGCAAGCCAAGAACCTCCTATGGCTACACCTTC.